This TCR beta chain emerged from a study of Graves' ophthalmopathy and Graves' hyperthyroidism. Study findings and constraints: The model's ophthalmopathy progression predictions had roughly 65% sensitivity and 72.22% specificity.

TCR beta CDR3 regions were amplified from RNA transcripts. An opening RT-PCR round employed HTBI primers and preceded a second-round multiplex PCR. TCRdb ran MiXCR on the multiplex PCR reads and lists one entry per CDR3 protein. The repertoire includes about 640,000 distinct CDR3 sequences, roughly 41% of them detected once, and 3% to 3.5% sits in the top ten. Note on this clonotype: Its target is not known.

What was sequenced was peripheral blood. The receptor comes from an adult man with Graves' ophthalmopathy.

CDR3 nucleotides: TGTGCCAGCACTCTTGTGGGATGGCAGCCCCAGCATTTT. Translated, it gives CASTLVGWQPQHF. This chain joins TRBV13 and TRBJ1-5; D call uncertain. Germline values: CDR1 PRHDT, CDR2 FYEKMQ (reference sequence). The V and J ends lost 7 bases and 7 bases respectively, with 14 bases between them. This CDR3 region has 13 residues.